This T cell receptor beta chain was sequenced in a study of blood T cell repertoires in COVID-19. In the original workflow: Researchers report that nucleated cell counts were estimated from reference gene primer amplification. TCRdb's table, derived via immunoSEQ multiplex PCR, lists solely in-frame clones and lacks some. That table furnishes V, J and clone size, whereas the DNA furnished D and trimming. The sample holds around 160,000 clones, roughly 76% seen once. The TCR originated in a human donor with acute or convalescent COVID-19. The donor label of this sample is uncertain. The sample was peripheral blood.

CDR3 bases: TGTGCCAGTAGCCTCGGTCGGGTAAATTTCGCCGGGGAGCTGTTTTTT. Translating it yields CASSLGRVNFAGELFF. This chain connects TRBV19 to TRBJ2-2; the D is unclear. This CDR3 spans 16 amino acids. Germline V gene sequence: CDR1 LNHDA, CDR2 SQIVND (reference sequence). The ends were cut back, 6 bases at V and 6 bases at J, with 20 bases in the middle.